Listed below are T cell receptor beta chains from one sample, sequenced in a study of neoadjuvant anti-PD-1 for oral cavity cancer. Using immunoSEQ multiplex PCR, the repertoire was profiled, and TCRdb retains in-frame clones only, with some absent. The data contain tens of thousands of clones, over 70% of them seen just once; the ten biggest clones take up approximately 3%. The source was PBMCs, collected before nivolumab (anti-PD-1) treatment. The receptors were gathered from a person aged 40 to 85 with oral cavity squamous cell carcinoma. The CDR3 runs from the conserved cysteine through the conserved F or W. The order of the fields is V gene, clone size, CDR3 length, J gene, D gene, CDR3 DNA, CDR3 protein. A D gene is named only where the DNA matches it firmly. Where a row states a size, it is once, few, many or the class of an expanded clone; other rows omit it.

TRBV6-5	.	15	TRBJ1-4	.	TGTGCCAGCAGCCCCTCCTGGGCCCTTAATGAAAAACTGTTTTTT	CASSPSWALNEKLFF
TRBV2	few	14	TRBJ2-7	.	TGTGCCAGCAGTGACAGGGTGGGGACCTACGAGCAGTACTTC	CASSDRVGTYEQYF
TRBV5-5	.	14	TRBJ1-2	.	TGTGCCAGCAGCTTGGATCCGGGGGCGAGGGGCTACACCTTC	CASSLDPGARGYTF
TRBV29-1	.	16	TRBJ2-1	TRBD1	TGCAGCGTTCACTCGCGGACAGGGTGGGCCTACAATGAGCAGTTCTTC	CSVHSRTGWAYNEQFF
TRBV5-5	.	15	TRBJ1-2	TRBD1	TGTGCCAGCAGCTTCGGAGGGGGCCTCGCCGGGGGCTACACCTTC	CASSFGGGLAGGYTF
TRBV11-3	once	16	TRBJ2-3	.	TGTGCCAGCAGCTTAGTGTGGGGGCCGAAAACAGATACGCAGTATTTT	CASSLVWGPKTDTQYF
TRBV30	.	13	TRBJ2-2	.	TGTGCCTGGAGTTCATTGTCCGGCGGGGAGCTGTTTTTT	CAWSSLSGGELFF
TRBV5-6	.	13	TRBJ2-7	.	TGTGCCAGCAGCTTGGAGGGACTCTACGAGCAGTACTTC	CASSLEGLYEQYF
TRBV19	.	17	TRBJ1-2	.	TGTGCCAGTAGTATCTCGGGGCAGGGCCGGTTTGGGTATGGCTACACCTTC	CASSISGQGRFGYGYTF
TRBV4-1	few	18	TRBJ2-1	.	TGCGCCAGCAGCCAAGTGAATTTTATAGGCCCCCCGGACGGTGAGCAGTTCTTC	CASSQVNFIGPPDGEQFF
TRBV4-1	.	18	TRBJ2-1	TRBD2	TGCGCCAGCAGCTCTCTAGCGGGAGGGCCTGGGTCCTACAATGAGCAGTTCTTC	CASSSLAGGPGSYNEQFF
TRBV4-2	.	18	TRBJ2-5	TRBD2	TGTGCCAGCAGCCAGAAACCGGGACTAGCGGGAGGCTGGGAGACCCAGTACTTC	CASSQKPGLAGGWETQYF
TRBV19	.	15	TRBJ2-7	.	TGTGCCAGTAGTTGGGCGGAAGATAGTACCTACGAGCAGTACTTC	CASSWAEDSTYEQYF
TRBV19	.	16	TRBJ2-2	.	TGTGCCAGTAGTACTGGCCCAATTACGGGGCCCGGGGAGCTGTTTTTT	CASSTGPITGPGELFF
TRBV27	.	17	TRBJ1-2	.	TGTGCCAGCAGTCGGGGGGCCTCGGCGGCCTTGGGTTATGGCTACACCTTC	CASSRGASAALGYGYTF
TRBV4-1	.	17	TRBJ1-2	.	TGCGCCAGCAGCCGTTCCGTACAGGGCTTGACTAACTATGGCTACACCTTC	CASSRSVQGLTNYGYTF
TRBV25-1	.	15	TRBJ1-4	.	TGTGCCAGCAGTGAATATGCGGCAACTAATGAAAAACTGTTTTTT	CASSEYAATNEKLFF
TRBV5-1	.	16	TRBJ2-3	TRBD2	TGCGCCAGCAGAACCGGGACTAGCGGGAGTACAGATACGCAGTATTTT	CASRTGTSGSTDTQYF
TRBV29-1	.	14	TRBJ1-1	.	TGCAGCGTGTACAGGGTATGGGAAAACACTGAAGCTTTCTTT	CSVYRVWENTEAFF
TRBV13	.	17	TRBJ2-1	.	TGTGCCAGCAGCCTAGCGTCCAGGGGACGTTCCTACAATGAGCAGTTCTTC	CASSLASRGRSYNEQFF
TRBV2	.	16	TRBJ1-2	TRBD1	TGTGCCAGCAGCCAACCGGGACAGGGGGCTATAAATGGCTACACCTTC	CASSQPGQGAINGYTF
TRBV9	.	20	TRBJ2-3	TRBD2	TGTGCCAGCAGCCCCCGGTGGGGGACTAGCGGGAGGGCGGGGAGAGATACGCAGTATTTT	CASSPRWGTSGRAGRDTQYF
TRBV5-1	.	14	TRBJ1-4	TRBD1	TGCGCCAGCAGCCCAGGACAGGGTTATGAAAAACTGTTTTTT	CASSPGQGYEKLFF
TRBV4-1	few	14	TRBJ1-1	TRBD1	TGCGCCAGCAGCCAAGTGGGACAGGGACCTGAAGCTTTCTTT	CASSQVGQGPEAFF
TRBV19	.	16	TRBJ2-3	.	TGTGCCAGTAGTATTTGGGCTAGCAAAGACCAGGATACGCAGTATTTT	CASSIWASKDQDTQYF
TRBV7-2	.	14	TRBJ2-5	.	TGTGCCAGCAGCTTAGGCAGGGCCCAAGAGACCCAGTACTTC	CASSLGRAQETQYF
TRBV5-4	.	14	TRBJ2-5	TRBD1	TGTGCCAGCAGCGAACGAGGGGGCCTAGAGACCCAGTACTTC	CASSERGGLETQYF
TRBV28	.	15	TRBJ1-3	.	TGTGCCAGCAGTCTACAGCCGGTCGGTGGAAACACCATATATTTT	CASSLQPVGGNTIYF
TRBV5-6	few	14	TRBJ2-3	.	TGTGCCAGCAGCACATCGACACGCACAGATACGCAGTATTTT	CASSTSTRTDTQYF
TRBV6-5	.	15	TRBJ1-4	TRBD1	TGTGCCAGCAGAAACGGACAGGTCCGTGGTGAAAAACTGTTTTTT	CASRNGQVRGEKLFF
TRBV5-1	few	16	TRBJ2-2	TRBD1	TGCGCCAGCAGAGAAGACAGGGCCCCGAACACCGGGGAGCTGTTTTTT	CASREDRAPNTGELFF
TRBV30	.	14	TRBJ1-2	.	TGTGCCCAGGGGCCCGGGGGAAGGTTCTATGGCTACACCTTC	CAQGPGGRFYGYTF
TRBV30	.	14	TRBJ1-3	.	TGTGCCTGCCCGAGAGGGAGCTCTGGAAACACCATATATTTT	CACPRGSSGNTIYF
TRBV28	.	12	TRBJ2-4	.	TGTGCCAGCACCGAACAGGAAAACATTCAGTACTTC	CASTEQENIQYF
TRBV2	.	15	TRBJ2-7	TRBD2	TGTGCCAGCACCATTAGCGGGACTCACCGGGGGGAGCAGTACTTC	CASTISGTHRGEQYF
TRBV6-6	.	16	TRBJ2-5	TRBD2	TGTGCCAGCAGGCGATCTAGCGGGCGCGGGGAAGAGACCCAGTACTTC	CASRRSSGRGEETQYF
TRBV27	.	15	TRBJ2-2	.	TGTGCCAGCAGTTTATACGACCCTGGGGGCGGGGAGCTGTTTTTT	CASSLYDPGGGELFF
TRBV2	.	13	TRBJ2-7	.	TGTGCCAGCAGTCCCGATAGCGGCTACGAGCAGTACTTC	CASSPDSGYEQYF
TRBV2	.	15	TRBJ2-1	.	TGTGCCAGCGCAGTGGTCAGGGGCGCCTACAATGAGCAGTTCTTC	CASAVVRGAYNEQFF
TRBV7-6	.	16	TRBJ2-1	TRBD2	TGTGCCAGCAGCTTAAGGCGGGAGGGGGTCGGCAATGAGCAGTTCTTC	CASSLRREGVGNEQFF
TRBV19	.	15	TRBJ1-2	TRBD1	TGTGCCAGTAGTTTTTCGGACAGGAGGTACTATGGCTACACCTTC	CASSFSDRRYYGYTF
TRBV28	once	15	TRBJ2-7	TRBD2	TGTGCCAGCAGTTCTGGCGGGAGGGGTGTCTACGAGCAGTACTTC	CASSSGGRGVYEQYF
TRBV6-1	.	16	TRBJ2-7	.	TGTGCCAGCAGTGAAAGGGGACAAAGGGGGTCCTACGAGCAGTACTTC	CASSERGQRGSYEQYF
TRBV10-3	.	16	TRBJ2-3	TRBD2	TGTGCCATCAGTGAGGCGACCCTAGCGGGAACAGATACGCAGTATTTT	CAISEATLAGTDTQYF
TRBV10-2	once	14	TRBJ1-4	TRBD1	TGCGCCAGCAGTTCGACAGGGGGAGGTGAAAAACTGTTTTTT	CASSSTGGGEKLFF
TRBV13	.	13	TRBJ2-1	.	TGTGCCAGCACGCCGGGACTCCACAATGAGCAGTTCTTC	CASTPGLHNEQFF
TRBV5-1	.	14	TRBJ1-5	.	TGCGCCAGCAGCCTACCGGGCCTTAATCAGCCCCAGCATTTT	CASSLPGLNQPQHF
TRBV28	.	19	TRBJ2-7	TRBD1	TGTGCCAGCAGTTTATTAATCACGGCCAATGGTCAGGGGGCTTACGAGCAGTACTTC	CASSLLITANGQGAYEQYF
TRBV18	.	15	TRBJ1-1	.	TGTGCCAGCTCACCACCGGGCAGATTGAACACTGAAGCTTTCTTT	CASSPPGRLNTEAFF
TRBV11-2	.	14	TRBJ2-1	.	TGTGCCAGCAGCCCTCGAGTGTCCTACAATGAGCAGTTCTTC	CASSPRVSYNEQFF
TRBV25-1	.	11	TRBJ1-2	.	TGTGCCAGCGGCCGTAACTATGGCTACACCTTC	CASGRNYGYTF
TRBV9	.	17	TRBJ2-6	.	TGTGCCAGCAGCGTTAGGGACGGTTTCTCTGGGGCCAACGTCCTGACTTTC	CASSVRDGFSGANVLTF
TRBV7-3	once	13	TRBJ2-3	.	TGTGCCAGCAGCTTAGCGGGCTCAGATACGCAGTATTTT	CASSLAGSDTQYF
TRBV20-1	.	11	TRBJ1-1	.	TGCAGTGCAGGGGTTCAAAGAGGAGCTTTCTTT	CSAGVQRGAFF
TRBV7-9	.	16	TRBJ2-3	.	TGTGCCAGCGGTCGAGAGGGGGGCCTCCTCACAGATACGCAGTATTTT	CASGREGGLLTDTQYF